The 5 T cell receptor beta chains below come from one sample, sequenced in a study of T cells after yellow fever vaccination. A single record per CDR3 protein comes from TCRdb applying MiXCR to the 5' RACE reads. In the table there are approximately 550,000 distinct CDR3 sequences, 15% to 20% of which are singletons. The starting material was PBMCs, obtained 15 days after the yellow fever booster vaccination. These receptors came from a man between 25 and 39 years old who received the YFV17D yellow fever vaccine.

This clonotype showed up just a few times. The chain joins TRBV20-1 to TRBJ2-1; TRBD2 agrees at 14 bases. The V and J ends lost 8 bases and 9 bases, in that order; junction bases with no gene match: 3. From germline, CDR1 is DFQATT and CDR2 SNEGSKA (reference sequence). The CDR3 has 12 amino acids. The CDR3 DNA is TGCAGTCAGACTAGCGGGAGGGGTGAGCAGTTCTTC. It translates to CSQTSGRGEQFF.

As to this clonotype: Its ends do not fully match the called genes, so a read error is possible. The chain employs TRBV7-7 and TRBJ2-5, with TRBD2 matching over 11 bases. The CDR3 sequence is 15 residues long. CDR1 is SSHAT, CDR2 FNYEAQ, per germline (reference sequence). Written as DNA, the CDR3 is TGTGCTAGCAGCGATAGCGGGAGGGCACAAGAGACCCAGTACTTC. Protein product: CASSDSGRAQETQYF.

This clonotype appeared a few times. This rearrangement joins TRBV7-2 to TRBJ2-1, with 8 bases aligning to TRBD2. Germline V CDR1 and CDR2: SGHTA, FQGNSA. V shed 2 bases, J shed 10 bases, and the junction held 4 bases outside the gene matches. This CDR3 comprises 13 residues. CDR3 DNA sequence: TGTGCCAGCAGCTTATTCGGGAGGGGGGAGCAGTTCTTC. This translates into CASSLFGRGEQFF.

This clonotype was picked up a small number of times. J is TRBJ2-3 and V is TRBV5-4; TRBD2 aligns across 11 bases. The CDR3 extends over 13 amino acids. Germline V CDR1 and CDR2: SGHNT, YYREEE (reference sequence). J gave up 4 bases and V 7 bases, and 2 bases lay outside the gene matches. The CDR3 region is CASGLAGSDTQYF. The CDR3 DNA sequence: TGTGCCAGCGGACTAGCGGGTTCAGATACGCAGTATTTT.

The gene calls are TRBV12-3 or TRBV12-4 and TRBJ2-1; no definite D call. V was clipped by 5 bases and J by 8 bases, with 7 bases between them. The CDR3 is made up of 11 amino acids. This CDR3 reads CASSPVDEQFF. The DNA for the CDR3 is TGTGCCAGCAGTCCGGTGGATGAGCAGTTCTTC.